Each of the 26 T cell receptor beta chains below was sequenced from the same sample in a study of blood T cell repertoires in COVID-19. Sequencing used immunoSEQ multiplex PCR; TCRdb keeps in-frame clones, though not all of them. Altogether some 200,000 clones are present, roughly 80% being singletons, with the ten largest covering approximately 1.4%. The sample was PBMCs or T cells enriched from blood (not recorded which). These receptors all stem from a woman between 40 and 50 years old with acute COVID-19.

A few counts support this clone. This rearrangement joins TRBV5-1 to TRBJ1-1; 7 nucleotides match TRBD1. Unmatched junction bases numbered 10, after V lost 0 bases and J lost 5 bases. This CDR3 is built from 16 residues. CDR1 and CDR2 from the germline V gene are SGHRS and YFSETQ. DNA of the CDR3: TGCGCCAGCAGCTTGGTTACTTCGTTCAGGGGGACTGAAGCTTTCTTT. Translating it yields CASSLVTSFRGTEAFF.

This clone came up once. The CDR3 DNA is TGTGCCAGCAGCTCCAGGACTAGCGGGAAAGATACGCAGTATTTT. This sequence encodes CASSSRTSGKDTQYF. The V gene is TRBV7-9, the J gene TRBJ2-3, with 12 nucleotides matching TRBD2. V trimming: 4 bases; J trimming: 5 bases; junction bases outside the gene matches: 4. Germline lookup yields CDR1 SEHNR and CDR2 FQNEAQ (reference sequence). The CDR3 runs 15 residues.

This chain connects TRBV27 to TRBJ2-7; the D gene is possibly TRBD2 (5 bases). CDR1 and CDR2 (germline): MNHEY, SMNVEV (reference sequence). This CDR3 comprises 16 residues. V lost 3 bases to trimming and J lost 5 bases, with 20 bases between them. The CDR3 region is CASSFRQTPQRDEQYF. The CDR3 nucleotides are TGTGCCAGCAGTTTCAGGCAGACACCTCAGAGGGACGAGCAGTACTTC.

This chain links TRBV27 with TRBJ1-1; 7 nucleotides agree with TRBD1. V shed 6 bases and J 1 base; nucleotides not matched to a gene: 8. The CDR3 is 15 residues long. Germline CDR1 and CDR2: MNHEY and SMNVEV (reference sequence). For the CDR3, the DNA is TGTGCCAGCAGCTCACGACAGGGCGGGAACACTGAAGCTTTCTTT. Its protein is CASSSRQGGNTEAFF.

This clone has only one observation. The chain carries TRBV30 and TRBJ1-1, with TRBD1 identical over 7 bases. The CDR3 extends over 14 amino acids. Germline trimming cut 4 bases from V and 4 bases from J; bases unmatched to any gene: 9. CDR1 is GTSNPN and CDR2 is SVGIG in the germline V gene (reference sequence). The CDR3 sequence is CAWMRGQGFTEAFF. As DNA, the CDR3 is TGTGCCTGGATGAGGGGGCAGGGATTCACTGAAGCTTTCTTT.

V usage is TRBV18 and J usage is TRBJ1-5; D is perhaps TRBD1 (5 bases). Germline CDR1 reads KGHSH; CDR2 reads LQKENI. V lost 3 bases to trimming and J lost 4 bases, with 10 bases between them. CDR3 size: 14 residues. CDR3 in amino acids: CASSPMGPNQPQHF. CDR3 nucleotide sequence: TGTGCCAGCTCACCTATGGGGCCGAATCAGCCCCAGCATTTT.

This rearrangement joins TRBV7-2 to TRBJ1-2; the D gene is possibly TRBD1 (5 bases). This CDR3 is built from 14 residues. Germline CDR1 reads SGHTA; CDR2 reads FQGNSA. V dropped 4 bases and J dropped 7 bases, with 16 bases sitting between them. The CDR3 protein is CASSSGSGGRGYTF. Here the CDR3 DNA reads TGTGCCAGCAGCTCCGGATCCGGGGGACGTGGCTACACCTTC.

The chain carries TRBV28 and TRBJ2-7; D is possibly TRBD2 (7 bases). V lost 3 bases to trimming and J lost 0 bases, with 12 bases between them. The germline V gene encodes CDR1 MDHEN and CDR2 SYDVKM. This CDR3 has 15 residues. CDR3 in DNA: TGTGCCAGCAGTTTTGCGGGGGCGAGCTCCTACGAGCAGTACTTC. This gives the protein CASSFAGASSYEQYF.

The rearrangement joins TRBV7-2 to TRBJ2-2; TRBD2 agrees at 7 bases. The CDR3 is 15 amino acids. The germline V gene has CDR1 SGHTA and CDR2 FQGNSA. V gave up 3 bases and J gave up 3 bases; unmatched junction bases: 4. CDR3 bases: TGTGCCAGCAGCTTGGGGGGGACCTACACCGGGGAGCTGTTTTTT. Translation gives CASSLGGTYTGELFF.

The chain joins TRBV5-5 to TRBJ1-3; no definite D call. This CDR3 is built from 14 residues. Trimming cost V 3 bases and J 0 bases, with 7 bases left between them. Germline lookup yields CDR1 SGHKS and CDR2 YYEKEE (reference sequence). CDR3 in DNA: TGTGCCAGCAGCTCCCGGGACTCTGGAAACACCATATATTTT. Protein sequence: CASSSRDSGNTIYF.

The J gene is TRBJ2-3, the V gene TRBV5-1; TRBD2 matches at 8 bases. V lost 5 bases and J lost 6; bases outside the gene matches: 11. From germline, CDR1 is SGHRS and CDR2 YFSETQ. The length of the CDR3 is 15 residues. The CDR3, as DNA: TGCGCCAGCAGGCCCGTTTGGAGCGGGGGTGATACGCAGTATTTT. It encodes CASRPVWSGGDTQYF.

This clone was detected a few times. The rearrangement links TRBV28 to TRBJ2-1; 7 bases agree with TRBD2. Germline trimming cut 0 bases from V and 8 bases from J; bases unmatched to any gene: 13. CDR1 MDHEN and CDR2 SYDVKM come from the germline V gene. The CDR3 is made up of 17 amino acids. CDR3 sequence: CASSLWTSRSLEDEQFF. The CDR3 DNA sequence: TGTGCCAGCAGTTTATGGACTAGCAGGAGTCTTGAGGATGAGCAGTTCTTC.

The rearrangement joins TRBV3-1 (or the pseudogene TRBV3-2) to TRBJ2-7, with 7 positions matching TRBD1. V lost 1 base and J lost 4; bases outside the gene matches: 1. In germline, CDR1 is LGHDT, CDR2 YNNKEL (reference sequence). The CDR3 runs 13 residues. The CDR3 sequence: CASSQGQGYEQYF. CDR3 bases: TGTGCCAGCAGCCAAGGACAGGGTTACGAGCAGTACTTC.

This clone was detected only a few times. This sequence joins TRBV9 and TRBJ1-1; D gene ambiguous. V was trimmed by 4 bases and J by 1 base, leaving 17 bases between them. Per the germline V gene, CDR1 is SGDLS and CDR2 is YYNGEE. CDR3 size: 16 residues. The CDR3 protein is CASSPNLPLGNTEAFF. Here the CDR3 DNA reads TGTGCCAGCAGCCCCAACCTCCCACTCGGGAACACTGAAGCTTTCTTT.

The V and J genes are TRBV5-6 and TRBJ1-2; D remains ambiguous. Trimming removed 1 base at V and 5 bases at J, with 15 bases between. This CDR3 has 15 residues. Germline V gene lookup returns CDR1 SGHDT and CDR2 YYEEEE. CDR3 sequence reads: CASSLRRSGGYGYTF. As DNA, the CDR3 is TGTGCCAGCAGCTTGCGCAGGTCGGGCGGGTATGGCTACACCTTC.

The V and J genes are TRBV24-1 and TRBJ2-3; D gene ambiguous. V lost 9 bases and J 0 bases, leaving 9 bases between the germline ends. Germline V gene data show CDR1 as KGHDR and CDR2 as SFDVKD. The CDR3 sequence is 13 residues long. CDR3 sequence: CATSRRSTDTQYF. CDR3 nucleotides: TGTGCCACCTCGAGGAGAAGCACAGATACGCAGTATTTT.

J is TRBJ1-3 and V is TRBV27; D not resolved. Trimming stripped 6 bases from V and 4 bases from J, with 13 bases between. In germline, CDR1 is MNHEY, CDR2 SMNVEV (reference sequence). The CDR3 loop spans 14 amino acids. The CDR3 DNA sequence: TGTGCCAGCAGGGGCCCAGGCGCCGGAAACACCATATATTTT. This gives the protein CASRGPGAGNTIYF.

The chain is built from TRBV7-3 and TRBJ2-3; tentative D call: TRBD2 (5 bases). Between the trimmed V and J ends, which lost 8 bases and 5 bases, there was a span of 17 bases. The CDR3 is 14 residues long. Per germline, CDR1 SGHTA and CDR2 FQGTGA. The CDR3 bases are TGTGCCAGCCTCTCAGAGGGAGAGGGAGATACGCAGTATTTT. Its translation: CASLSEGEGDTQYF.

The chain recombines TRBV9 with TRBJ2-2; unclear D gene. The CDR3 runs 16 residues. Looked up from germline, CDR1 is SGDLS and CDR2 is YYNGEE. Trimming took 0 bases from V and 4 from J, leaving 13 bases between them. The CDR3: CASSVALTRRTGELFF. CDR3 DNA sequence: TGTGCCAGCAGCGTAGCTTTGACACGGCGCACCGGGGAGCTGTTTTTT.

CDR3 loop: CASSQNRDYGYTF. The CDR3 DNA follows: TGTGCCAGCAGCCAGAACAGGGACTATGGCTACACCTTC. V gene TRBV14 combines with J gene TRBJ1-2, with D possibly matching TRBD1 (6 bases). The CDR3 loop spans 13 amino acids. With 3 bases removed from V and 3 bases from J, the gap between germline ends came to 8 bases. The germline gives CDR1 SGHDN, CDR2 FVKESK.

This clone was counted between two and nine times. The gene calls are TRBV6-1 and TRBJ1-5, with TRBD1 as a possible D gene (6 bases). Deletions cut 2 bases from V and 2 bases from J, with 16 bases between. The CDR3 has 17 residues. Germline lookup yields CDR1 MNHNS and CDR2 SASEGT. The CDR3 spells CASSETPGQSGNQPQHF. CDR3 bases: TGTGCCAGCAGTGAAACCCCTGGACAGTCCGGCAATCAGCCCCAGCATTTT.

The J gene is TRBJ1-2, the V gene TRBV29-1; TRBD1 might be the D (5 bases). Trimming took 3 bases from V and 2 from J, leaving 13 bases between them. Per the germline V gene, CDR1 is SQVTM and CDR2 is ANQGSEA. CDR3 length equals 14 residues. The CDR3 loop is CSVDRGPGNYGYTF. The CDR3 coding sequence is TGCAGCGTTGACCGAGGCCCAGGGAACTATGGCTACACCTTC.

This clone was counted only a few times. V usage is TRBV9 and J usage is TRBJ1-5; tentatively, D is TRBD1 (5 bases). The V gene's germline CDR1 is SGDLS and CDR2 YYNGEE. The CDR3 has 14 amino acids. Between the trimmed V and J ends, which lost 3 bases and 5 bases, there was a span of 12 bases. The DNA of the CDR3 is TGTGCCAGCAGCGCCCAGGGAGGGGATCAGCCCCAGCATTTT. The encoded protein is CASSAQGGDQPQHF. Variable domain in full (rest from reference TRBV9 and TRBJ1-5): DSGVTQTPKHLITATGQRVTLRCSPRSGDLSVYWYQQSLDQGLQFLIQYYNGEERAKGNILERFSAQQFPDLHSELNLSSLELGDSALYFCASSAQGGDQPQHFGDGTRLSIL.

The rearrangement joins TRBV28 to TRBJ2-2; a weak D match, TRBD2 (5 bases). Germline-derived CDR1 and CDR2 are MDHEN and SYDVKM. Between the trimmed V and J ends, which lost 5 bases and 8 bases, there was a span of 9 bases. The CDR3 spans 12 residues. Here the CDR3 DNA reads TGTGCCAGCAGTGGACTGGTTGGGGAGCTGTTTTTT. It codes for CASSGLVGELFF.

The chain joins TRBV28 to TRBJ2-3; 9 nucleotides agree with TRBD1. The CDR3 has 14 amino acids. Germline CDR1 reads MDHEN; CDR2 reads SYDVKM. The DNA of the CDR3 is TGTGCGACGCGGTTGACAGGGGGTTCAGATACGCAGTATTTT. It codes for CATRLTGGSDTQYF.

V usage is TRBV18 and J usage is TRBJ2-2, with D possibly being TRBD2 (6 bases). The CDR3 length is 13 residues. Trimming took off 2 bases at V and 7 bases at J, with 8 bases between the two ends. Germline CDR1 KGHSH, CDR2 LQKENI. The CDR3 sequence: CASSPGGLGELFF. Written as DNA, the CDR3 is TGTGCCAGCTCACCAGGAGGGCTCGGGGAGCTGTTTTTT.